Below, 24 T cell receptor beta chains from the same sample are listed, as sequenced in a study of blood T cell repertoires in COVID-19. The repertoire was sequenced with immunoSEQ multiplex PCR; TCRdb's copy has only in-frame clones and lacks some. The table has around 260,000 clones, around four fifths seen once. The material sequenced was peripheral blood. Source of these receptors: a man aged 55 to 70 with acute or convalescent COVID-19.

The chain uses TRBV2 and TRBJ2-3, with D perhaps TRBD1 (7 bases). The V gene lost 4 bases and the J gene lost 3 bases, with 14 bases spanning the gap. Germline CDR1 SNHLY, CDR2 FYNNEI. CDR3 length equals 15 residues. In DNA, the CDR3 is TGTGCCAGCAGTGGCCCAGGGGGAGGAACAGATACGCAGTATTTT. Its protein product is CASSGPGGGTDTQYF.

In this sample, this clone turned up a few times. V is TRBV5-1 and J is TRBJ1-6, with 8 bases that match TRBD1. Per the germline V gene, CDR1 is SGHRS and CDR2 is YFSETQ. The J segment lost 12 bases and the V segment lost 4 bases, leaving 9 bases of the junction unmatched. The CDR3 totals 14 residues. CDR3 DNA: TGCGCCAGCAGCCCAAGGCAGGGGGCGGAACCCCTCCACTTT. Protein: CASSPRQGAEPLHF.

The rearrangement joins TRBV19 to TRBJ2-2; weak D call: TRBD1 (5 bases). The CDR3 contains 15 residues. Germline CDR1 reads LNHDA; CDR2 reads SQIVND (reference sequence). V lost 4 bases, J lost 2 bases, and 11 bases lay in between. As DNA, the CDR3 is TGTGCCAGTAGTAAACAGGTAGTAAACACCGGGGAGCTGTTTTTT. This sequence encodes CASSKQVVNTGELFF.

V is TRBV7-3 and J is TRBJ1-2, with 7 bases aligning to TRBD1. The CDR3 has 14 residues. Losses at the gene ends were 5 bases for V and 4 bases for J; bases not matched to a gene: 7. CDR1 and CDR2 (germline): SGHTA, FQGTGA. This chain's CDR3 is CASSPGTDSYGYTF. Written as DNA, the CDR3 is TGTGCCAGCAGCCCGGGGACAGACTCCTATGGCTACACCTTC.

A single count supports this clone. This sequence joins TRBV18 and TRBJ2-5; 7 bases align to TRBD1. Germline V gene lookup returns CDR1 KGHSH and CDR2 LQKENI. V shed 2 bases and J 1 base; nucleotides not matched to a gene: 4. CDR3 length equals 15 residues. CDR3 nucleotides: TGTGCCAGCTCACCAACGACAGGGTCCCAAGAGACCCAGTACTTC. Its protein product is CASSPTTGSQETQYF.

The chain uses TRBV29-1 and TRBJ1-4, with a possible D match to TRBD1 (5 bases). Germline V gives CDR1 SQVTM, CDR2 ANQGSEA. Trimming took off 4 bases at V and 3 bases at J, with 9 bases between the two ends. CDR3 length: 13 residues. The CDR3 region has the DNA TGCAGCGTTGTCGGGGGTGCTAATGAAAAACTGTTTTTT. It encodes CSVVGGANEKLFF.

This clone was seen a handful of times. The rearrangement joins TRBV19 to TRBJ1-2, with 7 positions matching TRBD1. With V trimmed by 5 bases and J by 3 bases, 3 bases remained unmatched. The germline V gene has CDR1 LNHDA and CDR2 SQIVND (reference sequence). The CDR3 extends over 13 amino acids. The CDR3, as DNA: TGTGCCAGTAGTGGACAGGAGTACTATGGCTACACCTTC. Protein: CASSGQEYYGYTF.

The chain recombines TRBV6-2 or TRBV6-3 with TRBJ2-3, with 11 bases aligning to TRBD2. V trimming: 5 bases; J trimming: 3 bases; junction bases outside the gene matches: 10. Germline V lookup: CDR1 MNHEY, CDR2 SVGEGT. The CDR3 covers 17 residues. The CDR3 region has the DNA TGTGCCAGCAGTCAACTAGCGGGAGTCCGAGGGACAGATACGCAGTATTTT. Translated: CASSQLAGVRGTDTQYF.

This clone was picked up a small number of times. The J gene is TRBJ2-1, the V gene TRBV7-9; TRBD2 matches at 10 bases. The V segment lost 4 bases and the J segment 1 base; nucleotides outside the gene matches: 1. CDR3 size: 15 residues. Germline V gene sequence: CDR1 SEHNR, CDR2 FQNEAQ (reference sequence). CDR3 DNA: TGTGCCAGCAGCTATAGCGGGGGGTCCTACAATGAGCAGTTCTTC. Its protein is CASSYSGGSYNEQFF.

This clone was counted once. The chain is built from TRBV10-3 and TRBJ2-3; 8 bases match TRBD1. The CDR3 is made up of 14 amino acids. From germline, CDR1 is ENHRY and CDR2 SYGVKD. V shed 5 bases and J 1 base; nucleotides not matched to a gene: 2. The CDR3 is CAISMTGGTDTQYF. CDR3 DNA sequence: TGTGCCATCAGTATGACAGGGGGCACAGATACGCAGTATTTT.

The CDR3 DNA reads TGCGCCAGCAGCCAAGATCGGTACGGGACAGGGAACACCGGGGAGCTGTTTTTT. It yields the protein CASSQDRYGTGNTGELFF. V gene TRBV4-3 combines with J gene TRBJ2-2; 8 positions agree with TRBD1. Germline V gene data show CDR1 as LGHNA and CDR2 as YSLEER. The V gene end was trimmed by 0 bases and the J gene end by 1 base; junction bases not matched to a gene: 7. CDR3 length: 18 amino acids.

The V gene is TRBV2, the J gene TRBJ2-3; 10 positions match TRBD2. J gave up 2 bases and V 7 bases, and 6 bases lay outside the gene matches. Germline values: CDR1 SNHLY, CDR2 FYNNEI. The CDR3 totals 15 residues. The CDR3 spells CASMVLAGPTDTQYF. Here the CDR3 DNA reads TGTGCCAGCATGGTACTAGCGGGACCCACAGATACGCAGTATTTT.

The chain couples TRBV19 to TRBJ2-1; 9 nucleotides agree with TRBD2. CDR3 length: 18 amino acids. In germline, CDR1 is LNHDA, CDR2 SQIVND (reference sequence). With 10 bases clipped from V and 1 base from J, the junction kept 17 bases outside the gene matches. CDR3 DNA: TGTGCCACCCAGCCCGCGGGACTAGCCCCCAAATCCTACAATGAGCAGTTCTTC. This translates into CATQPAGLAPKSYNEQFF. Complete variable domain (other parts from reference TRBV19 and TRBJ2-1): DGGITQSPKYLFRKEGQNVTLSCEQNLNHDAMYWYRQDPGQGLRLIYYSQIVNDFQKGDIAEGYSVSREKKESFPLTVTSAQKNPTAFYLCATQPAGLAPKSYNEQFFGPGTRLTVL.

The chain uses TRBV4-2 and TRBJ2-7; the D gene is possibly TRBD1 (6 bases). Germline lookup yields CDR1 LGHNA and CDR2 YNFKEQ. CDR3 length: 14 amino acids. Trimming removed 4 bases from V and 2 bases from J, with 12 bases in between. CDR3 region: CASSRRDKAYEQYF. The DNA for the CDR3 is TGTGCCAGCAGCCGCCGGGACAAAGCCTACGAGCAGTACTTC.

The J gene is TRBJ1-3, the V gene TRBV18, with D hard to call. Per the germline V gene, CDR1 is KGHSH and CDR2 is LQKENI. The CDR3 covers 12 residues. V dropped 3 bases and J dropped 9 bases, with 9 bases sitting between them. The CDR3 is CASSPPGPTIYF. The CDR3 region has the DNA TGTGCCAGCTCACCGCCAGGCCCCACCATATATTTT.

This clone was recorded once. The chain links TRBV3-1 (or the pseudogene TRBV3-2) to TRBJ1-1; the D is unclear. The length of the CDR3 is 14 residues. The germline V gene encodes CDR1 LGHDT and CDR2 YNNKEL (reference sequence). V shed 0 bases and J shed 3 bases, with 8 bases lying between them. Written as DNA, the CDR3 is TGTGCCAGCAGCCAAGACAGAATCTACACTGAAGCTTTCTTT. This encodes CASSQDRIYTEAFF.

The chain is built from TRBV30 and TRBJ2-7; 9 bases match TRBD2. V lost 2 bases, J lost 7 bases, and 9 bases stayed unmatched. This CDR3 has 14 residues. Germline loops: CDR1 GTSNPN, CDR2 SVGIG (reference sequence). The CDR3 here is CAWSHLAGRNEQYF. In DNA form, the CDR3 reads TGTGCCTGGAGTCACCTAGCGGGGAGAAATGAGCAGTACTTC.

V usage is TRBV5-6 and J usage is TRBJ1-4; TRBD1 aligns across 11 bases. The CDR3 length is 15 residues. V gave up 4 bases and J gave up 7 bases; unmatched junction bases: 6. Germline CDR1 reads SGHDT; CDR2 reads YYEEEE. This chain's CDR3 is CASSRRTGGGEKLFF. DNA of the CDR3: TGTGCCAGCAGCCGCCGGACAGGGGGCGGTGAAAAACTGTTTTTT.

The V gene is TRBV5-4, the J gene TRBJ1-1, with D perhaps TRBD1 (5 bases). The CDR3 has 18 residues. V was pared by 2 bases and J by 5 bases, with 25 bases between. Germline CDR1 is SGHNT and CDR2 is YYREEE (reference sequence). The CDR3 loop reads CASSFSYSGLTRDTEAFF. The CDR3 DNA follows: TGTGCCAGCAGCTTCTCCTACTCTGGTCTGACCAGGGATACTGAAGCTTTCTTT.

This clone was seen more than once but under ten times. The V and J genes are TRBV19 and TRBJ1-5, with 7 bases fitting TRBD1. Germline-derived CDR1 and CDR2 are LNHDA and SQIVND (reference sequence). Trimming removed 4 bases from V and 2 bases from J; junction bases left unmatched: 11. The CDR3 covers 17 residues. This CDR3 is CASSKPGRGYGNQPQHF. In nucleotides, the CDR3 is TGTGCCAGTAGTAAGCCCGGCAGGGGGTACGGCAATCAGCCCCAGCATTTT. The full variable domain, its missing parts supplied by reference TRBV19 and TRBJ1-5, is DGGITQSPKYLFRKEGQNVTLSCEQNLNHDAMYWYRQDPGQGLRLIYYSQIVNDFQKGDIAEGYSVSREKKESFPLTVTSAQKNPTAFYLCASSKPGRGYGNQPQHFGDGTRLSIL.

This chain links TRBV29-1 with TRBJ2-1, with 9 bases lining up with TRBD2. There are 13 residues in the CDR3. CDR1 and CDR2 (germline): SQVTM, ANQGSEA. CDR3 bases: TGCAGTTCTTTTAGCGGGGGATACAATGAGCAGTTCTTC. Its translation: CSSFSGGYNEQFF.

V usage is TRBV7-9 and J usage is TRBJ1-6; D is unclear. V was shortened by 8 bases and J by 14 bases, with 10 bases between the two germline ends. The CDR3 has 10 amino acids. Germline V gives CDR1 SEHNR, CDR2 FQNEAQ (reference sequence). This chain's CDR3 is CASDKRALHF. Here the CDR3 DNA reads TGTGCCAGCGACAAGAGGGCCCTCCACTTT.

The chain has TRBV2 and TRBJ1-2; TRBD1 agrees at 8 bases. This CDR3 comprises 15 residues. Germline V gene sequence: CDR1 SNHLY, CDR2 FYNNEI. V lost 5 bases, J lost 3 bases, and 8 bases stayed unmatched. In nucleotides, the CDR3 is TGTGCCAGCAGTAGACCTACAGGGGGTGACTATGGCTACACCTTC. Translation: CASSRPTGGDYGYTF. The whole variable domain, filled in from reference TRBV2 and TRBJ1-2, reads EPEVTQTPSHQVTQMGQEVILRCVPISNHLYFYWYRQILGQKVEFLVSFYNNEISEKSEIFDDQFSVERPDGSNFTLKIRSTKLEDSAMYFCASSRPTGGDYGYTFGSGTRLTVV.

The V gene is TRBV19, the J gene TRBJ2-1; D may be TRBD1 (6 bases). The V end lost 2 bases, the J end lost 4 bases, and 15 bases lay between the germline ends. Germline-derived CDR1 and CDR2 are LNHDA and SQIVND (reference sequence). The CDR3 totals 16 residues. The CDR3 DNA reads TGTGCCAGTAGTATATTGGACAGAAACTTATACAATGAGCAGTTCTTC. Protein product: CASSILDRNLYNEQFF.